This T cell receptor beta chain is drawn from a study of a mutant IDH1 vaccine in newly diagnosed glioma. Study-level information: Males made up approximately 62% and females 37.5% of treated patients, whose mean age was approximately 44 years. Patients' prior therapy spanned radiotherapy, temozolomide, or both; most underwent both.

Germline loops: CDR1 SGDLS, CDR2 YYNGEE. CDR3 size: 16 residues. The V and J ends lost 4 bases and 0 bases, in that order; junction bases with no gene match: 6. Time point defined: baseline, week 1 (first vaccination visit). Treatment defined: pre-vaccination baseline after standard-of-care therapy. Donor tumors were new WHO grade 3 or 4 IDH1-mutant, ATRX-lost astrocytomas. Libraries were prepared by immunoSEQ multiplex PCR; TCRdb keeps only in-frame clonotypes and omits some of them. The table records about 67,000 clones, around four fifths of them present only once. Specimen: peripheral blood mononuclear cells (PBMCs), collected from a glioma patient treated with radiotherapy, temozolomide or both. The chain combines TRBV9 with TRBJ1-3; 8 nucleotides match TRBD1. The sequence derives from a woman aged 18-30 years with glioma. Some clones in this sample may be carry-over from other donors' samples. The CDR3 reads CASSTQTGGSGNTIYF. In DNA form, the CDR3 reads TGTGCCAGCAGCACACAAACAGGGGGCTCTGGAAACACCATATATTTT.